This TCR beta chain was recorded in a study of T cell repertoires in cytomegalovirus infection. Study context: Recently described HLA-C-restricted plus well-studied HLA-B-restricted CMV epitopes were used. Indications came from public TCR beta signatures; they pointed to CMV infection and to a matching HLA type. General study points: Pooled public TCR beta family frequency picked out CMV carriers with the relevant HLA.

TCRdb re-called the reads with MiXCR, one entry per CDR3 protein. The table has roughly 570,000 distinct CDR3 sequences, roughly 43% seen once. Germline V gene data show CDR1 as DFQATT and CDR2 as SNEGSKA (reference sequence). Between the trimmed V and J ends, which lost 0 bases and 0 bases, there was a span of 12 bases. The CDR3 length is 16 residues. To note about this clonotype: Antigen: not known.

Sequencing was performed on cultured PBMCs, taken from culture after CMV antigen stimulation. V gene TRBV20-1 combines with J gene TRBJ1-3; unclear D gene. The receptor's source is a human donor in good health (CMV status not recorded). Some clones in this sample may be carry-over from other donors' samples. CDR3 amino acids: CSARDPGTSSGNTIYF. For the CDR3, the DNA is TGCAGTGCTAGAGACCCCGGCACCAGCTCTGGAAACACCATATATTTT.